This T cell receptor beta chain was identified in a study of blood T cells in healthy people across ages. Sample-barcoded 5' priming and a J-beta primer mix drove a second PCR of roughly 7 to 11 cycles. TCRdb independently ran MiXCR on the 5' RACE reads; one entry per CDR3 protein. The sample holds some 1.4 million distinct CDR3 sequences, roughly 40% seen once. A word on this clonotype: The antigen remains undetermined. Just one base apart from a much larger clone, this may be a read error.

Overall study results and limits: Whereas aged donors had fewer naive CD4+ cells, long-lived donors had more of them and higher diversity. From one million sequenced T cells, diversity estimates were lower bounds.

The CDR3 totals 18 residues. Looked up from germline, CDR1 is MNHEY and CDR2 is SVGAGI. V was pared by 4 bases and J by 5 bases, with 24 bases between. Drawn from each donor were around 9.1 milliliters of peripheral blood. The sequenced sample was blood. This TCR was recovered from a woman aged 18-29 years in good health. The chain recombines TRBV6-5 with TRBJ2-1; maybe TRBD1 (7 bases). The CDR3 is CASSSSPAAGGNHNEQFF. CDR3 nucleotides: TGTGCCAGCAGTTCCTCGCCCGCGGCAGGGGGGAACCACAATGAGCAGTTCTTC.